This TCR beta chain appears in the sequencing data of a study of T cell responses to AZD1222 COVID-19 vaccine (dated by TCRdb to about 2021). A note on the overall study: AZD1222 recipients whose second dose came at about 4 weeks and those whose second dose came at about 12 weeks were combined into one group, since spike-specific TCR depth and breadth did not differ between the two schedules. A total of about 230 trial participants underwent TCR sequencing, of whom approximately 210 received two doses of AZD1222 and about 26 received two doses of the MenACWY control vaccine. Enrollment into the trials was organized by age into subgroups of 18-55, 56-69 and 70-plus years, and those subgroups contained approximately 160, 26 and 62 TCR-sequenced participants, respectively. Here is what the overall study found, with its caveats: In the small 56-69-year group, the increase in depth fell short of significance, most likely because of low power. CD4 TCRs associated with the vaccine covered the entire spike protein, and the dominant responses were in regions 160-218 and 743-854. Most participants were white British and females outnumbered males, and the authors suggested that clonal diversity may have been underestimated. Conclusions about previously exposed vaccinees were limited because only six AZD1222 recipients were SARS-CoV-2 seropositive at baseline. After two AZD1222 doses, spike-specific TCR breadth and depth were significantly higher than at day 0 and than in MenACWY recipients. Because no samples from the day 14 peak response were available, repertoires could be characterized only after the peak T cell response. Reportedly, almost half of the unique spike-specific TCRs recognized epitopes lying outside the regions that are mutated in the B.1.351 and B.1.1.7 variants.

The CDR3 regions of human TCRbeta chains were subjected to immunosequencing. From the authors' description of their analysis: TCRs in the repertoires were compared against a reference library of SARS-CoV-2-specific TCRs that had been generated with the MIRA antigen-specificity platform. Breadth meant the fraction of unique TCRs that were SARS-CoV-2-associated, whereas depth meant the fraction of total T cells that were SARS-CoV-2-associated. Using the MIRA data, every spike-specific TCR was mapped to the spike region that the TCR reacted to and assigned to either a CD4 or a CD8 class. Log10-transformed breadth and depth values were compared by one-way ANOVA with Sidak's multiple comparisons tests. The immuneACCESS repertoire file appears here via TCRdb, limited to in-frame rearrangements. These files lack a portion of the clones; in checked studies, under half of the deficit traces to unresolved V genes, and the cause of the others is not known. V, J and clone size are taken as reported in that table, and D and trimming were inferred from the DNA itself. This sample comprises approximately 120,000 clones, around 89% of them detected only once. The ten largest clones take up more than 4% of the sample.

As for this clone: Its binding antigen is unknown. Base qualities are not recorded, but no much larger clone differs from it by a single base.

CDR1 and CDR2, per the germline V gene, are SGHTS and YDEGEE. V loses 4 bases at its end and J loses 0 bases; junction bases beyond the gene matches: 8. The CDR3 starts with the cysteine, ends with the phenylalanine, and has 18 residues. Just CDR3 DNA is preserved here, 54 bases in frame from base 1. The time point label corresponds to: baseline before first vaccination. The vaccinee samples were drawn from two UK trials, COV001 and COV002, one of which was a single-blind randomized controlled phase 2/3 trial testing AZD1222 (ChAdOx1 nCoV-19) in healthy adults. For TCRbeta chain sequencing, PBMC samples were collected from trial participants at day 0 and at day 28 after the second dose.

The rearranged chain carries TRBV5-8 and TRBJ2-1, and 12 junctional nucleotides match TRBD2. The clonotype was recovered from an adult in good health. The specimen comprised peripheral blood, sampled on day 0 of AZD1222 vaccination. The DNA sequence is given as TGTGCCAGCAGCGCCACTACTAGCGGGGGGACCTCCTACAATGAGCAGTTCTTC. It encodes CASSATTSGGTSYNEQFF. When the CDR3 is completed using the reference TRBV5-8 and TRBJ2-1 genes on either side, the full variable domain is EAGVTQSPTHLIKTRGQQATLRCSPISGHTSVYWYQQALGLGLQFLLWYDEGEERNRGNFPPRFSGRQFPNYSSELNVNALELEDSALYLCASSATTSGGTSYNEQFFGPGTRLTVL.